What follows are 18 T cell receptor beta chains derived from one specimen sequenced in a study of molecular identifiers for immune sequencing clone quantification. Using its own MiXCR run on the PCR reads, TCRdb lists one record per CDR3 protein. The sample carries 88,000 or so distinct CDR3 sequences, about 21% recorded once. Input material: naive CD8+ T cells from blood, with Jurkat cell RNA spiked in. Subset meaning: FACS-sorted CD8+CD4-CCR7+CD45RA+ naive T cells. The receptors stem from a human donor in good health. Some libraries in this study had Jurkat cell RNA spiked in.

Turning to this clonotype: This could be a read error, since a much larger clone is one nucleotide away. The CDR3 is CASSLGTHRKAFF. The CDR3 DNA sequence: TGTGCCAGCAGTCTTGGGACGCACAGAAAAGCTTTCTTT. The V and J genes are TRBV12-3 or TRBV12-4 and TRBJ1-1; D is perhaps TRBD1 (5 bases). The CDR3 is made up of 13 amino acids. V was shortened by 5 bases and J by 9 bases, with 16 bases between the two germline ends.

Turning to this clonotype: No conserved phenylalanine or tryptophan is present at the end of the CDR3, so a read error is the likely explanation. V usage is TRBV18 and J usage is TRBJ1-1; TRBD1 might be the D (5 bases). The CDR3 is 15 residues long. The V end lost 6 bases, the J end lost 3 bases, and 17 bases lay between the germline ends. Germline lookup yields CDR1 KGHSH and CDR2 LQKENI. The CDR3 here is CASSPGGERYTEAFL. The DNA for the CDR3 is TGTGCCAGCTCCCCGGGGGGGGAACGGTACACTGAAGCTTTCTTA.

This clonotype was recorded at least ten times. The rearrangement links TRBV28 to TRBJ2-7; either TRBD1 or TRBD2 may supply D (5 bases each). The CDR3 has 17 amino acids. The ends were cut back, 4 bases at V and 4 bases at J, with 23 bases in the middle. The germline V gene has CDR1 MDHEN and CDR2 SYDVKM. This chain's CDR3 is CASSYHSGAPVFYEQYF. DNA for the CDR3: TGTGCCAGCAGTTACCACTCCGGGGCGCCCGTTTTTTACGAGCAGTACTTC.

This clonotype was seen only once. Given a much more abundant clone one base away, this may be a read error. J is TRBJ2-2 and V is TRBV6-2 or TRBV6-3; the match to TRBD2 covers 9 bases. Germline V CDR1 and CDR2: MNHEY, SVGEGT. Unmatched junction bases numbered 6, after V lost 4 bases and J lost 3 bases. CDR3 length: 16 residues. DNA of the CDR3: TGTGCCAGCAGTTGCTCGCCTAGCGGGGACACCGGGGAGCTGTTTTTT. It specifies CASSCSPSGDTGELFF.

For this clonotype: With a much larger clone just one base away, this may be a read error. The chain links TRBV6-4 to TRBJ2-3, with 8 bases fitting TRBD2. This CDR3 spans 18 amino acids. CDR1 and CDR2 (germline): MRHNA, SNTAGT. CDR3: CASSDGYPSGSYTGTQYF. The CDR3 DNA reads as TGTGCCAGCAGTGACGGCTATCCTAGCGGGTCTTACACAGGTACGCAGTATTTT.

Remarks on this clonotype: Sequence at one end of the junction differs from germline and may be a read error. The V gene is TRBV6-2 or TRBV6-3, the J gene TRBJ2-7; TRBD2 aligns across 12 bases. This CDR3 contains 18 residues. Germline CDR1 reads MNHEY; CDR2 reads SVGEGT. CDR3 coding DNA: TGTGCCACCAACAGGGTTCCCGCCACTAGCGGGAGGAATAGCGAGCAGAACTTC. Amino acid sequence: CATNRVPATSGRNSEQNF.

This clonotype was picked up many times. V is TRBV28 and J is TRBJ2-5, with D possibly TRBD2 on 5 matching bases. Germline lookup yields CDR1 MDHEN and CDR2 SYDVKM. CDR3 length: 15 amino acids. Between the trimmed V and J ends, which lost 8 bases and 5 bases, there was a span of 21 bases. CDR3 DNA sequence: TGTGCCAGCGGCCCGGGTGTCTGGGAGAGGGAGACCCAGTACTTC. As protein: CASGPGVWERETQYF.

This clonotype was counted between two and nine times. The chain couples TRBV5-6 to TRBJ2-1; 9 bases are a match to TRBD1. V lost 2 bases and J lost 9; bases outside the gene matches: 9. The CDR3 contains 15 residues. CDR1 SGHDT and CDR2 YYEEEE come from the germline V gene. CDR3 DNA: TGTGCCAGCAGCTTACCGGGACAGGGTATCGGTGAGCAGTTCTTC. Translation: CASSLPGQGIGEQFF.

This clonotype was seen a handful of times. V and J are TRBV27 and TRBJ2-5; the match to TRBD2 covers 11 bases. The CDR3 has 17 amino acids. J was trimmed by 5 bases and V by 5 bases; bases with no gene match: 13. The germline CDR1 and CDR2 sequences are MNHEY and SMNVEV (reference sequence). The CDR3 reads CASSMLTSGATAETQYF. The DNA for the CDR3 is TGTGCCAGCAGTATGTTGACTAGCGGGGCTACGGCGGAGACCCAGTACTTC.

At least ten counts were recorded for this clonotype. The chain carries TRBV7-9 and TRBJ2-6; D is unresolved. The CDR3 is made up of 16 amino acids. Trimming took 9 bases from V and 0 from J, leaving 15 bases between them. From germline, CDR1 is SEHNR and CDR2 FQNEAQ (reference sequence). CDR3 DNA: TGTGCCAGTGGCAGGCCCGCAATCTCTGGGGCCAACGTCCTGACTTTC. The encoded protein is CASGRPAISGANVLTF. The complete variable domain, with remaining parts taken from reference TRBV7-9 and TRBJ2-6, reads DTGVSQNPRHKITKRGQNVTFRCDPISEHNRLYWYRQTLGQGPEFLTYFQNEAQLEKSRLLSDRFSAERPKGSFSTLEIQRTEQGDSAMYLCASGRPAISGANVLTFGAGSRLTVL.

This clonotype has a count of ten or more. The chain recombines TRBV27 with TRBJ2-7; the D gene is possibly TRBD1 (6 bases). The V gene's germline CDR1 is MNHEY and CDR2 SMNVEV (reference sequence). V lost 3 bases and J lost 7, with 16 bases in between. The CDR3 has 14 amino acids. The DNA of the CDR3 is TGTGCCAGCAGTTTGGCCCCAGGGGCAGGGGAGCAGTACTTC. Translation: CASSLAPGAGEQYF.

The table lists this clonotype with a few counts. V is TRBV19 and J is TRBJ2-7; 9 bases match TRBD2. Germline V gene data show CDR1 as LNHDA and CDR2 as SQIVND (reference sequence). Losses at the gene ends were 2 bases for V and 6 bases for J; bases not matched to a gene: 17. CDR3 size: 18 residues. The CDR3 loop reads CASSISTSGGLAQSEQYF. CDR3 DNA: TGTGCCAGTAGTATATCGACTAGCGGAGGACTTGCCCAATCCGAGCAGTACTTC.

V usage is TRBV3-1 and J usage is TRBJ2-7; no clear D. The CDR3 has 15 residues. The V gene lost 7 bases and the J gene lost 4 bases, with 20 bases spanning the gap. Germline V CDR1 and CDR2: LGHDT, YNNKEL (reference sequence). As DNA, the CDR3 is TGTGCCAGCACCATAAGGATGGGGTTCTTGTACGAGCAGTACTTC. This sequence encodes CASTIRMGFLYEQYF.

This clonotype has only a few counts. The V and J genes are TRBV11-3 and TRBJ2-1; D not certain. The CDR3 is 13 residues long. V gave up 2 bases and J gave up 3 bases, with 5 bases separating them. Germline V gene sequence: CDR1 SGHNT, CDR2 YENEEA. CDR3 sequence reads: CASSLRVYNEQFF. CDR3 sequence (DNA): TGTGCCAGCAGCTTACGGGTCTACAATGAGCAGTTCTTC.

About this clonotype itself: This may be a read error, as it is one base from a much larger clone. The rearrangement uses TRBV20-1 and TRBJ2-7; D possibly corresponds to TRBD2 (6 bases). Germline CDR1 is DFQATT and CDR2 is SNEGSKA (reference sequence). This CDR3 contains 14 residues. V was trimmed by 6 bases and J by 2 bases, leaving 17 bases between them. As DNA, the CDR3 is TGCAGTGCAAGGGACTGGGGAAAGACCTACGAGCAGTACTTC. This gives the protein CSARDWGKTYEQYF.

This clonotype was detected only a few times. This rearrangement joins TRBV5-5 to TRBJ2-5, with D perhaps TRBD1 (5 bases). Trimming removed 2 bases from V and 2 bases from J, with 13 bases in between. Germline V gene sequence: CDR1 SGHKS, CDR2 YYEKEE (reference sequence). The CDR3 extends over 15 amino acids. CDR3 protein: CASSLVPGQQETQYF. The CDR3 DNA is TGTGCCAGCAGCTTAGTTCCCGGACAACAAGAGACCCAGTACTTC.

This clonotype has at least ten counts. This chain links TRBV20-1 with TRBJ1-5, with a tentative D call TRBD1 (6 bases). Trimming took 3 bases from V and 0 from J, leaving 12 bases between them. Per germline, CDR1 DFQATT and CDR2 SNEGSKA (reference sequence). CDR3 length: 15 amino acids. The CDR3 nucleotides read TGCAGTGCTAGGCCGGGGGCCATTAGCAATCAGCCCCAGCATTTT. This encodes CSARPGAISNQPQHF.

Note on this clonotype: This sequence may be a read error, since a much larger clone differs from it by one base. The chain combines TRBV4-1 with TRBJ1-1, with 7 bases that match TRBD1. CDR1 MGHRA and CDR2 YSYEKL come from the germline V gene. V was clipped by 8 bases and J by 6 bases; unmatched bases: 9. The CDR3 is made up of 13 amino acids. CDR3 region: CASANRGRAEAFF. In DNA, the CDR3 is TGCGCCAGCGCGAACAGGGGACGCGCTGAAGCTTTCTTT.